In this sample, the clone carrying this T cell receptor beta chain turned up many times. Its antigen is still unknown. This sample was included in a study of blood T cells in healthy people across ages. Germline V gives CDR1 SEHNR, CDR2 FQNEAQ (reference sequence). V gave up 4 bases and J gave up 6 bases; unmatched junction bases: 17. CDR3 length: 17 amino acids. General study points: Diversity figures derived from one million T cells were judged to underestimate the true value.

A second PCR of 7 to 11 cycles used a sample-barcoded 5' primer and a J-beta primer mix. TCRdb re-analysed the 5' RACE reads in MiXCR, keeping a single row per CDR3 protein. The table lists fewer than 800,000 distinct CDR3 sequences, approximately 31% of them singletons. Each donor was a healthy Caucasian individual from Russia, aged about 6 to 95. Each sample used at least 7 million PBMCs. J is TRBJ1-1 and V is TRBV7-9; 7 nucleotides align to TRBD1. The receptor was derived from an elderly woman in good health. Sample: blood. CDR3 DNA sequence: TGTGCCAGCAGCTCCACCAGAGAGACAGGGTTCGGCGCTGAAGCTTTCTTT. It is translated as CASSSTRETGFGAEAFF.